This T cell receptor (beta chain) was obtained from a study of Graves' ophthalmopathy and Graves' hyperthyroidism. The PBMCs used were ones drawn from 9.5 to 10 ml of fresh peripheral blood. The TCR beta CDR3 regions underwent amplification from RNA transcripts. An initial RT-PCR round employing HTBI primers preceded a second-round multiplex PCR. TCRdb reprocessed the multiplex PCR reads with MiXCR, giving one entry per CDR3 protein. Altogether 400,000 to 500,000 distinct CDR3 sequences are present, 21% being singletons, with the ten largest covering roughly 3%. This clonotype was seen at least ten times. V lost 2 bases to trimming and J lost 3 bases, with 7 bases between them. The length of the CDR3 is 13 residues.

The sequence was collected from a woman between 18 and 29 years old with stable Graves' hyperthyroidism. The gene calls are TRBV12-3 or TRBV12-4 and TRBJ1-1; no reliable D call. Sequencing was done on a sample of peripheral blood. CDR3 sequence: CASSLRDYTEAFF. DNA for the CDR3: TGTGCCAGCAGTTTACGAGACTACACTGAAGCTTTCTTT.